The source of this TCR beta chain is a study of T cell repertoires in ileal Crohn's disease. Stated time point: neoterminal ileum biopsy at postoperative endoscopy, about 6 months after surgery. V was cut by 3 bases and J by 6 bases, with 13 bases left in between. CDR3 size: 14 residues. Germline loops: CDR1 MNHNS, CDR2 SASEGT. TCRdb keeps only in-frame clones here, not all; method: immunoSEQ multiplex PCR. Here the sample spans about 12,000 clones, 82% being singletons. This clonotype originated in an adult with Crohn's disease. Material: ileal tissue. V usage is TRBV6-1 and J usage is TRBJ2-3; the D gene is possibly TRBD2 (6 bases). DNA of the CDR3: TGTGCCAGCAGTGATCCCACTGGGGGGGATACGCAGTATTTT. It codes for CASSDPTGGDTQYF.